These 2 T cell receptor beta chains share one sample of origin, sequenced in a study of T-cell memory formation after mild COVID-19. Each CDR3 protein gets one entry after TCRdb re-called the 5' RACE reads with MiXCR. Here the sample spans around 900 distinct CDR3 sequences, around 45% being singletons. The material sequenced was PBMCs or a T cell subset sorted from them (not recorded which). The source of these receptors is an adult who had mild COVID-19 (a few samples of this study predate the infection). Cell type and time point are not known.

The chain links TRBV7-2 to TRBJ1-5, with D hard to call. Germline V gives CDR1 SGHTA, CDR2 FQGNSA. The CDR3 is 17 amino acids. Trimming took off 1 base at V and 2 bases at J, with 15 bases between the two ends. The chain's CDR3 is CASSLGGGRSGNQPQHF. CDR3 sequence (DNA): TGTGCCAGCAGCTTAGGGGGTGGGCGCTCGGGCAATCAGCCCCAGCATTTT.

The chain carries TRBV7-2 and TRBJ2-3, with 12 bases matching TRBD2. CDR1 is SGHTA and CDR2 is FQGNSA in the germline V gene. The J segment lost 4 bases and the V segment lost 1 base, leaving 9 bases of the junction unmatched. CDR3 length: 18 residues. The CDR3 sequence is CASSLVASGRAGADTQYF. The CDR3 DNA is TGTGCCAGCAGCTTAGTGGCTAGCGGGAGGGCCGGGGCAGATACGCAGTATTTT.